Listed below are T cell receptor beta chains from one sample, sequenced in a study of human T cells and chemical hapten exposure. TCRdb re-called the RACE reads through MiXCR, storing one row per CDR3 protein. The sample shows about 120,000 distinct CDR3 sequences, 13% of them seen only once. The source material was whole blood, sampled in connection with sensitization to the hapten diphenylcyclopropenone (DPC). The origin of the receptors is a woman under 30 with alopecia areata. Some clones in this sample may be carry-over from other donors' samples. CDR3s include the opening cysteine and the closing phenylalanine or tryptophan. A D gene is named only where the DNA matches it firmly. Clone size is not always given. Where it is, it says once, few, many or a class for expanded clones.

>TRBJ1-5|few|TRBD1|TRBV7-2
TGTGCCAGCAGCTTAACAGGGGAAGGTCAGCCCCAGCATTTT
CASSLTGEGQPQHF
>TRBJ1-6|-|-|TRBV30
TGTGCCTGGAGTGTACAGGAGGGATTATATAATTCACCCCTCCACTTT
CAWSVQEGLYNSPLHF
>TRBJ2-1|-|-|TRBV12-3/TRBV12-4
TGTGCCAGCAGTCCCCGACTAGTCAATGAGCAGTTCTTC
CASSPRLVNEQFF
>TRBJ1-1|-|-|TRBV20-1
TGCAGTGCTAGAGATGGGGGGCGGTTTGAAGCTTTCTTT
CSARDGGRFEAFF
>TRBJ1-2|few|TRBD1|TRBV30
TGTGCCTGGAGTGAAAACAGGGGCGGCTACACCTTC
CAWSENRGGYTF
>TRBJ2-1|few|TRBD2|TRBV19
TGTGCCAGTAGTTCGCGACTAGCGGGGAGCTCCTACAATGAGCAGTTCTTC
CASSSRLAGSSYNEQFF
>TRBJ1-4|few|-|TRBV15
TGTGCCACCAGCAGAGACCGGGACAAGGAAAAACTGTTTTTT
CATSRDRDKEKLFF
>TRBJ2-1|few|-|TRBV29-1
TGCAGCGCAACAGGGCCCAATGAGCAGTTCTTC
CSATGPNEQFF
>TRBJ2-2|-|-|TRBV29-1
TGCAGCGTTCAGGACTCCTACAGGGTTGGGAACACCGGGGAGCTGTTTTTT
CSVQDSYRVGNTGELFF
>TRBJ1-5|-|-|TRBV20-1
TGCAGTGCGGGAAAGGGTGCCAATCAGCCCCAGCATTTT
CSAGKGANQPQHF
>TRBJ2-7|few|-|TRBV6-2/TRBV6-3
TGTGCCAGCAGTTACCTCACCCGGGGCTCCTACGAGCAGTACTTC
CASSYLTRGSYEQYF
>TRBJ2-1|many|-|TRBV12-3/TRBV12-4
TGTGCCAGCAGTCCACGCGCCTCCTACAATGAGCAGTTCTTC
CASSPRASYNEQFF
>TRBJ2-1|few|TRBD2|TRBV12-3/TRBV12-4
TGTGCCAGCAGTTCCCACACTAGCGGGGTAGAGAATGAGCAGTTCTTC
CASSSHTSGVENEQFF
>TRBJ2-7|-|TRBD2|TRBV11-3
TGTGCGAGCTCTGCTAGCGGGGGGACCTACGAGCAGTACTTC
CASSASGGTYEQYF
>TRBJ2-7|-|-|TRBV28
TGTGCCAGCAGTCCCGTAGCGGTCGGCTACGAGCAGTACTTC
CASSPVAVGYEQYF
>TRBJ1-3|many|-|TRBV29-1
TGCAGCGCTGGACAGAGCTCTGGAAACACCATATATTTT
CSAGQSSGNTIYF
>TRBJ2-1|few|-|TRBV30
TGTGCCTGCCTCCTCGTGGGACGGCCTTACAATGAGCAGTTCTTC
CACLLVGRPYNEQFF
>TRBJ1-1|-|TRBD1|TRBV28
TGTGCCAGTTCGGAGGGGGCTGGTAGCGCTTTCTTT
CASSEGAGSAFF
>TRBJ2-5|few|-|TRBV9
TGTGCCAGCAGCGTAGGGCTAGCCGCGGCAGAGACCCAGTACTTC
CASSVGLAAAETQYF
>TRBJ2-3|few|TRBD2|TRBV28
TGTGCCAGCAGGGAGCGGGGGGGAGGAGATACGCAGTATTTT
CASRERGGGDTQYF
>TRBJ1-6|many|-|TRBV11-2
TGTGCCAGCAGCTTAGAAGCGAGGAATTCACCCCTCCACTTT
CASSLEARNSPLHF
>TRBJ1-1|many|-|TRBV6-2/TRBV6-3
TGTGCCAGCAGAATAGACCGGTACGGGGGAGCTTTCTTT
CASRIDRYGGAFF
>TRBJ2-3|few|-|TRBV18
TGTGCCAGCTCACCACCGGTGGGGAGCACAGATACGCAGTATTTT
CASSPPVGSTDTQYF
>TRBJ2-5|-|-|TRBV29-1
TGCAGCGTTGAAGATCTTTTAGAGGCCCAGTACTTC
CSVEDLLEAQYF
>TRBJ2-7|-|-|TRBV9
TGTGCCAGCAGCGTAGCTTCCCGGCAGCACGAGCAGTACTTC
CASSVASRQHEQYF
>TRBJ2-7|-|-|TRBV4-3
TGCGCCAGCAGCCAAGAATGGAGGGGGTACGAGCAGTACTTC
CASSQEWRGYEQYF
>TRBJ1-6|-|-|TRBV5-1
TGCGCCAGCAGCATCCGGGACACTAATTCACCCCTCCACTTT
CASSIRDTNSPLHF
>TRBJ1-1|-|-|TRBV20-1
TGCAGTGCTTGGGATGCGCGGGGTAGGGGTGCTTTCTTT
CSAWDARGRGAFF
>TRBJ2-7|few|-|TRBV5-5
TGTGCCAGCAGCTTGATTCCGACCTACGAGCAGTACTTC
CASSLIPTYEQYF
>TRBJ2-3|few|TRBD2|TRBV20-1
TGCAGTGCTAGAGCCGGGGGGACCACAGATACGCAGTATTTT
CSARAGGTTDTQYF
>TRBJ1-6|-|-|TRBV11-2
TGTGCCAGCAGCTTATTCTCCTATAATTCACCCCTCCACTTT
CASSLFSYNSPLHF
>TRBJ2-1|many|TRBD2|TRBV5-6
TGTGCCAGCAGCTCGCTGAAGCGGGGGGGAATCAGTGAGCAGTTCTTC
CASSSLKRGGISEQFF
>TRBJ2-3|few|-|TRBV20-1
TGCAGTGCTAAAAACCCGGGGAGTTTTGAAGATACGCAGTATTTT
CSAKNPGSFEDTQYF
>TRBJ1-5|many|-|TRBV6-1
TGTGCCAGCAGTGACTGGTTTGAGGATCAGCCCCAGCATTTT
CASSDWFEDQPQHF
>TRBJ1-6|-|-|TRBV20-1
TGCAGTGCTAGAGATAGTTGGAAATTAGGGGTATATCCTTCACCCCTCCACTTT
CSARDSWKLGVYPSPLHF
>TRBJ2-2|-|-|TRBV10-1
TGCGCCAGCATGGGCGAGAACACCGGGGAGCTGTTTTTT
CASMGENTGELFF
>TRBJ1-1|many|-|TRBV29-1
TGCAGCGTTGAAGATAGAGGGCTCGCCCGGACTGAAGCTTTCTTT
CSVEDRGLARTEAFF
>TRBJ2-1|many|-|TRBV15
TGTGCCACCAGCCCCGACAGGTACAATGAGCAGTTCTTC
CATSPDRYNEQFF
>TRBJ2-7|many|-|TRBV3-1
TGTGCCAGCACCCCTGTTGGGCGGATCTACGAGCAGTACTTC
CASTPVGRIYEQYF
>TRBJ2-2|many|-|TRBV7-6
TGTGCCAGTGGCAGGACAGTATCCACCGGGGAGCTGTTTTTT
CASGRTVSTGELFF
>TRBJ2-1|-|-|TRBV6-5
TGTGCCAGCCGTAGAGCGTTTAGCTCCTACAATGAGCAGTTCTTC
CASRRAFSSYNEQFF
>TRBJ2-2|-|-|TRBV12-3/TRBV12-4
TGTGCCAGCAGTTTAGGAGTGTTGATCGGGGAGCTGTTTTTT
CASSLGVLIGELFF